The TCR beta chain under discussion was sequenced for a study of T cell responses to AZD1222 COVID-19 vaccine. Whole-study results and caveats: Scientists sampled the repertoires only once the peak T cell response had passed. Clonal diversity was possibly underestimated, and the donors were mostly white British, with more females. Spike was spanned by vaccine-associated CD4 TCRs, which were dominant at 160-218 and 743-854.

In the case of this clone: The target antigen is unknown.

The assay was immunoSEQ multiplex PCR, and TCRdb's table has in-frame clones only and misses some. The sample consists of fewer than 110,000 clones, roughly 87% of them appearing once. Analysis merged second doses at about 4 or about 12 weeks. V was shortened by 4 bases and J by 8 bases, with 11 bases between the two germline ends. CDR3 length: 13 residues. Per germline, CDR1 SEHNR and CDR2 FQNEAQ (reference sequence). This TCR derives from an adult who received the AZD1222 COVID-19 vaccine. The chain carries TRBV7-9 and TRBJ1-4, with D unclear. Sequenced material: peripheral blood, taken 28 days after the second AZD1222 dose. This chain's CDR3 is CASSWDSREKLFF. DNA for the CDR3: TGTGCCAGCAGCTGGGATTCGCGGGAAAAACTGTTTTTT.